This TCR beta chain was found in a study of OX40 agonist ivuxolimab in advanced cancers. The method was immunoSEQ multiplex PCR; TCRdb's version includes in-frame clones alone and lacks a portion of them. Counted here are over 35,000 clones, 70% to 85% occurring once; the ten biggest clones make up about 23%. Points on this clone: No conserved phenylalanine or tryptophan ends this CDR3, so it is likely a read error. The DNA is omitted, as the CDR3 cannot be located on it reliably, and the CDR3 follows TCRdb's listing.

13 amino acids form the CDR3, both terminal residues included. Germline V gives CDR1 SGHDN, CDR2 FVKESK. The J gene is TRBJ2-7, the V gene TRBV14; the D segment call TRBD2 is taken from the table without a DNA check. The sequence was collected from an adult with an advanced solid tumor such as melanoma, head and neck, liver or kidney cancer. The starting material was CD4+ or CD8+ T cells sorted from blood, obtained in a trial of the OX40 agonist ivuxolimab. The CDR3 spells CASSQGLEGLPAL.